The sequence of this T cell receptor (beta chain) was determined in a study of blood T cells in healthy people across ages. CDR3 length equals 19 residues. Germline CDR1 is MNHEY and CDR2 is SMNVEV (reference sequence). The V and J ends lost 5 bases and 1 base respectively, with 24 bases between them. Primers used in a second PCR of roughly 6 to 12 cycles were a sample-barcoded 5' primer and a J-beta primer mix. A single record per CDR3 protein comes from TCRdb applying MiXCR to the 5' RACE reads. The data contain hundreds of thousands of distinct CDR3 sequences, about 52% of them singletons. The sequence came from a woman aged 60-75 years in good health. The specimen was blood. The genes are TRBV27 and TRBJ2-1; perhaps TRBD1 as D (6 bases). The CDR3 nucleotides read TGTGCCAGCAGTCCCAAACCGACTATACAGGGTTGGTCCTACAATGAGCAGTTCTTC. Translation gives CASSPKPTIQGWSYNEQFF.